These 21 T cell receptor beta chains share one sample of origin, sequenced in a study of blood T cell repertoires in COVID-19. Measured with immunoSEQ multiplex PCR; TCRdb has only the in-frame clones, and not every one. The repertoire holds around 140,000 clones, with about 80% as singletons. Specimen: PBMCs or T cells enriched from blood (not recorded which). Receptors were obtained from a woman in her forties or fifties who had recovered from COVID-19.

V is TRBV5-1 and J is TRBJ2-1; 9 bases are shared with TRBD2. The CDR3 length is 15 residues. CDR1 SGHRS and CDR2 YFSETQ come from the germline V gene. The trim removed 0 bases at V and 4 bases at J, leaving 2 bases unmatched. The chain's CDR3 is CASSLGTSAYNEQFF. The CDR3 coding sequence is TGCGCCAGCAGCTTGGGGACTAGCGCGTACAATGAGCAGTTCTTC.

This clone was counted only a few times. The chain recombines TRBV6-4 with TRBJ1-2; tentatively, D is TRBD1 (6 bases). V was trimmed by 0 bases and J by 8 bases, leaving 10 bases between them. The germline V gene has CDR1 MRHNA and CDR2 SNTAGT. The CDR3 consists of 13 residues. The CDR3 bases are TGTGCCAGCAGTGACTCGAGGGGGAAGGGCTACACCTTC. Encoded protein: CASSDSRGKGYTF.

This clone has only a few counts. The V call is TRBV2, the J call TRBJ1-2, with D uncertain. Per germline, CDR1 SNHLY and CDR2 FYNNEI. The CDR3 is 11 residues long. Trimming shortened V by 3 bases and J by 7 bases, and 6 bases separated the two germline ends. The CDR3 region is CASSDKLGYTF. CDR3 in DNA: TGTGCCAGCAGTGACAAGCTTGGCTACACCTTC. The entire variable domain, with the rest obtained from reference TRBV2 and TRBJ1-2, is as follows: EPEVTQTPSHQVTQMGQEVILRCVPISNHLYFYWYRQILGQKVEFLVSFYNNEISEKSEIFDDQFSVERPDGSNFTLKIRSTKLEDSAMYFCASSDKLGYTFGSGTRLTVV.

The chain joins TRBV30 to TRBJ2-7; TRBD1 might be the D (5 bases). The CDR3 consists of 14 residues. Trimming stripped 3 bases from V and 6 bases from J, with 18 bases between. CDR1 and CDR2 from the germline V gene are GTSNPN and SVGIG (reference sequence). In DNA, the CDR3 is TGTGCCTGGAGACGACAGACCCTTGGGGTCGAGCAGTACTTC. Amino acid sequence: CAWRRQTLGVEQYF. The complete variable domain, with remaining parts taken from reference TRBV30 and TRBJ2-7, reads SQTIHQWPATLVQPVGSPLSLECTVEGTSNPNLYWYRQAAGRGLQLLFYSVGIGQISSEVPQNLSASRPQDRQFILSSKKLLLSDSGFYLCAWRRQTLGVEQYFGPGTRLTVT.

V gene TRBV11-2 combines with J gene TRBJ2-1; unclear D gene. Per germline, CDR1 SGHAT and CDR2 FQNNGV. This CDR3 region has 14 residues. The V and J ends lost 2 bases and 5 bases respectively, with 10 bases between them. For the CDR3, the DNA is TGTGCCAGCAGCTTAATGACAAAGAACAATGAGCAGTTCTTC. Residues: CASSLMTKNNEQFF. The whole variable domain, filled in from reference TRBV11-2 and TRBJ2-1, reads EAGVAQSPRYKIIEKRQSVAFWCNPISGHATLYWYQQILGQGPKLLIQFQNNGVVDDSQLPKDRFSAERLKGVDSTLKIQPAKLEDSAVYLCASSLMTKNNEQFFGPGTRLTVL.

This clone was observed a handful of times. The chain has TRBV6-5 and TRBJ1-5, with TRBD1 matching over 10 bases. In germline, CDR1 is MNHEY, CDR2 SVGAGI. The V segment lost 6 bases and the J segment 1 base; nucleotides outside the gene matches: 3. The CDR3 sequence is 15 residues long. CDR3 amino acids: CASRGTGVSNQPQHF. The CDR3 DNA reads as TGTGCCAGCAGGGGGACAGGGGTCAGCAATCAGCCCCAGCATTTT.

This chain uses TRBV27 with TRBJ1-2, with a possible D match to TRBD1 (5 bases). Trimming pared 2 bases from V and 6 bases from J, leaving 13 bases between. This CDR3 region has 14 residues. Germline CDR1 MNHEY, CDR2 SMNVEV (reference sequence). In DNA form, the CDR3 reads TGTGCCAGCAGTTTAAGCAGGGAAAGCGATGGCTACACCTTC. It is translated as CASSLSRESDGYTF.

The genes are TRBV11-2 and TRBJ2-7, with 13 bases identical to TRBD2. The J segment lost 3 bases and the V segment lost 5 bases, leaving 7 bases of the junction unmatched. The germline V gene has CDR1 SGHAT and CDR2 FQNNGV. This CDR3 contains 16 residues. CDR3 coding DNA: TGTGCCAGCAGCAACCCGGGACTAGCGGGACACTACGAGCAGTACTTC. Amino acid sequence: CASSNPGLAGHYEQYF.

V and J are TRBV3-1 (or the pseudogene TRBV3-2) and TRBJ2-2, with 8 bases aligning to TRBD2. J lost 1 base, V lost 1 base, and 2 bases had no gene match. Germline loops: CDR1 LGHDT, CDR2 YNNKEL (reference sequence). The CDR3 has 16 residues. For the CDR3, the DNA is TGTGCCAGCAGCCAAGGAAGCGGGAGGAACACCGGGGAGCTGTTTTTT. Translation gives CASSQGSGRNTGELFF.

The chain recombines TRBV27 with TRBJ1-2; D is perhaps TRBD1 (5 bases). V lost 0 bases to trimming and J lost 6 bases, with 8 bases between them. The V gene's germline CDR1 is MNHEY and CDR2 SMNVEV (reference sequence). The CDR3 runs 13 residues. CDR3 coding DNA: TGTGCCAGCAGTTTATCAGGGGCGGATGGCTACACCTTC. This codes for CASSLSGADGYTF.

The chain has TRBV19 and TRBJ2-5, with D tentatively TRBD1 (6 bases). Looked up from germline, CDR1 is LNHDA and CDR2 is SQIVND (reference sequence). The CDR3 runs 13 residues. V was cut by 5 bases and J by 2 bases, with 9 bases left in between. The CDR3 loop reads CASSVTGQETQYF. As DNA, the CDR3 is TGTGCCAGTAGTGTGACAGGACAAGAGACCCAGTACTTC.

This sequence joins TRBV30 and TRBJ2-5; the D gene is possibly TRBD2 (6 bases). Trimming removed 3 bases from V and 0 bases from J, with 8 bases in between. This CDR3 spans 13 amino acids. Germline V lookup: CDR1 GTSNPN, CDR2 SVGIG (reference sequence). This CDR3 reads CAWSGGDQETQYF. CDR3 bases: TGTGCCTGGAGCGGCGGGGACCAAGAGACCCAGTACTTC.

This chain connects TRBV19 to TRBJ2-3; 7 bases agree with TRBD1. Germline V gene lookup returns CDR1 LNHDA and CDR2 SQIVND (reference sequence). The J segment lost 3 bases and the V segment lost 5 bases, leaving 8 bases of the junction unmatched. This CDR3 spans 15 amino acids. The CDR3 coding sequence is TGTGCCAGTAGTTCGGTAGGGGGCGGGACAGATACGCAGTATTTT. Protein product: CASSSVGGGTDTQYF.

This clone has a single count. The chain carries TRBV4-2 and TRBJ2-4, with 10 bases matching TRBD2. This CDR3 contains 19 residues. Germline V CDR1 and CDR2: LGHNA, YNFKEQ. Trimming at V came to 0 bases and at J to 0 bases, leaving 8 bases not matched to a gene. The CDR3 spells CASSQDPSGRASAKNIQYF. CDR3 DNA sequence: TGTGCCAGCAGCCAAGACCCCAGCGGGAGGGCCTCAGCCAAAAACATTCAGTACTTC.

The chain joins TRBV12-5 to TRBJ2-1; 8 bases align to TRBD2. CDR3 size: 18 residues. J was trimmed by 4 bases and V by 0 bases; bases with no gene match: 11. The germline gives CDR1 LGHNT, CDR2 FRNRAP. CDR3 bases: TGTGCTAGTGGTTTGGTACTATATAAGAAGCGGGGGTACAATGAGCAGTTCTTC. It specifies CASGLVLYKKRGYNEQFF.

The CDR3 DNA sequence: TGCGCCAGCAGCCAGGACAGACTAGCGGGAGTGCCAGATACGCAGTATTTT. It translates to CASSQDRLAGVPDTQYF. This chain joins TRBV4-1 and TRBJ2-3; 12 positions match TRBD2. Germline lookup yields CDR1 MGHRA and CDR2 YSYEKL. Trimming removed 3 bases from V and 4 bases from J; junction bases left unmatched: 8. The CDR3 extends over 17 amino acids.

The chain employs TRBV13 and TRBJ2-7, with TRBD1 matching over 11 bases. J gave up 3 bases and V 4 bases, and 5 bases lay outside the gene matches. The CDR3 is made up of 15 amino acids. From germline, CDR1 is PRHDT and CDR2 FYEKMQ (reference sequence). The CDR3: CASSSGQGADYEQYF. Here the CDR3 DNA reads TGTGCCAGCAGCTCCGGACAGGGGGCGGACTACGAGCAGTACTTC.

V is TRBV10-3 and J is TRBJ1-5, with 8 bases that match TRBD1. The germline V gene has CDR1 ENHRY and CDR2 SYGVKD. J lost 4 bases, V lost 0 bases, and 2 bases had no gene match. This CDR3 is built from 15 residues. CDR3 protein: CAISESGQANQPQHF. The DNA of the CDR3 is TGTGCCATCAGTGAGTCGGGACAGGCGAATCAGCCCCAGCATTTT.

The chain carries TRBV27 and TRBJ1-1, with 7 bases fitting TRBD1. Unmatched junction bases numbered 8, after V lost 5 bases and J lost 2 bases. Germline lookup yields CDR1 MNHEY and CDR2 SMNVEV (reference sequence). The CDR3 has 15 amino acids. CDR3: CASSPPTGYNTEAFF. In DNA form, the CDR3 reads TGTGCCAGCAGTCCGCCGACAGGGTACAACACTGAAGCTTTCTTT.

This sequence joins TRBV28 and TRBJ2-7; 8 nucleotides align to TRBD2. Trimming took 2 bases from V and 2 from J; bases not matched to a gene: 5. The CDR3 has 15 residues. Germline assignment: CDR1 MDHEN and CDR2 SYDVKM. CDR3 DNA sequence: TGTGCCAGCAGTTTACTAGCGGGTGTCCCCTACGAGCAGTACTTC. This sequence encodes CASSLLAGVPYEQYF.

The chain has TRBV27 and TRBJ1-6; D is unclear. CDR1 is MNHEY and CDR2 is SMNVEV in the germline V gene (reference sequence). Between the trimmed V and J ends, which lost 3 bases and 7 bases, there was a span of 10 bases. This CDR3 is 14 amino acids long. In DNA form, the CDR3 reads TGTGCCAGCAGTTTCGGCCAGGCAAATTCACCCCTCCACTTT. It encodes CASSFGQANSPLHF.